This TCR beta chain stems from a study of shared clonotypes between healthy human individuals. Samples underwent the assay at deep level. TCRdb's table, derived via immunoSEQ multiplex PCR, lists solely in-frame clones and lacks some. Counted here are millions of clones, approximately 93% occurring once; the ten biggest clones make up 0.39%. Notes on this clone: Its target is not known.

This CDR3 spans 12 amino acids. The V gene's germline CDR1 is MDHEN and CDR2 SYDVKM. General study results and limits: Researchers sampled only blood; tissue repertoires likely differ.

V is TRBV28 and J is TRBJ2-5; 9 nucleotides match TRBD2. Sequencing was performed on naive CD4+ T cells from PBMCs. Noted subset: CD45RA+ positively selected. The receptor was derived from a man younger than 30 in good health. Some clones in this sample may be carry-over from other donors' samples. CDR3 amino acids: CASGGGVETQYF. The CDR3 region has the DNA TGTGCTAGCGGGGGCGGGGTGGAGACCCAGTACTTC.